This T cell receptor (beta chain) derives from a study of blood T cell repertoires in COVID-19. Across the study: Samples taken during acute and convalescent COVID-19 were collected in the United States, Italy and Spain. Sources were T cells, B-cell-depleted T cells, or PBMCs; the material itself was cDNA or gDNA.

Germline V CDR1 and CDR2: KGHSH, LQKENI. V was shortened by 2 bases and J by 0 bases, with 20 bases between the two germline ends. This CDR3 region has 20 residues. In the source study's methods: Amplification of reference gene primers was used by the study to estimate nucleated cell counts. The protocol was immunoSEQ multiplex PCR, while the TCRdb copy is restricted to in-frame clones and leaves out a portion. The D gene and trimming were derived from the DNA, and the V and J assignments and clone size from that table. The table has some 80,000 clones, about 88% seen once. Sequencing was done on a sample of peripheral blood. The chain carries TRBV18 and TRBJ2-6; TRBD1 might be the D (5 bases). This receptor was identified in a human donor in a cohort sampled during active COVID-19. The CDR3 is CASSPFAVQDGNSGANVLTF. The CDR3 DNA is TGTGCCAGCTCACCATTCGCGGTACAGGACGGAAACTCTGGGGCCAACGTCCTGACTTTC.